This TCR beta chain appears in the sequencing data of a study of early T cells in non-severe SARS-CoV-2 infection. Study-level background: Sequenced bulk RNA came from whole blood that was unsorted, and chains were unpaired. Findings and caveats of the study: Comparison of clonotypes with VDJdb favored anti-spike CD8 responses while missing private and CD4 specificities.

In its sample, this clonotype was seen a few times. The antigen is undetermined. The TCR library protocol was used to attach unique molecular identifiers. These identifiers were attached to individual cDNA molecules. TCRdb used MiXCR to reprocess the 5' RACE reads, holding one entry per CDR3 protein. The sample lists about 77,000 distinct CDR3 sequences; around 16% were seen once. V lost 6 bases and J 9 bases, leaving 18 bases between the germline ends. The V gene's germline CDR1 is MNHEY and CDR2 SMNVEV (reference sequence). The CDR3 length is 14 residues. The sample comprised whole blood. The chain joins TRBV27 to TRBJ2-4; weak D call: TRBD1 (6 bases). The TCR sequence derives from an adult who was a healthcare worker with PCR-confirmed SARS-CoV-2 infection or an uninfected control (not recorded which). This chain's CDR3 is CASSRGDVMGIQYF. The CDR3, as DNA: TGTGCCAGCAGCAGGGGCGATGTGATGGGCATTCAGTACTTC.